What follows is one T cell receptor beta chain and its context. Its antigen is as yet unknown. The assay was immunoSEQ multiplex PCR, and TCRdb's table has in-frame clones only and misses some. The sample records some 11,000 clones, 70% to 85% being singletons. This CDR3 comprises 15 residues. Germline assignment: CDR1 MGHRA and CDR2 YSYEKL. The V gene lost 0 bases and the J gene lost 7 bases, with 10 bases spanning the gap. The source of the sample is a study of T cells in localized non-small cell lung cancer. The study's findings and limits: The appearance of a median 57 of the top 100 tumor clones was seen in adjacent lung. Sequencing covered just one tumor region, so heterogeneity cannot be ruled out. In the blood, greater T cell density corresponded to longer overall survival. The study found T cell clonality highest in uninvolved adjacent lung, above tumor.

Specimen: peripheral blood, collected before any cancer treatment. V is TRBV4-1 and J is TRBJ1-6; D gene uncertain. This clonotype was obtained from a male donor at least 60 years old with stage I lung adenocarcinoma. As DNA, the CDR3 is TGCGCCAGCAGCCAAGATAGGCACGGGAATTCACCCCTCCACTTT. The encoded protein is CASSQDRHGNSPLHF.